This TCR beta chain was sequenced for a study of blood T cell repertoires in COVID-19. Across the study: Samples of COVID-19 (acute and convalescent) were obtained from the United States, Italy and Spain. The analysed material was cDNA or gDNA that came from T cells, B-cell-depleted T cells, or PBMCs.

The CDR3 length is 13 residues. Looked up from germline, CDR1 is LGHDT and CDR2 is YNNKEL (reference sequence). V was shortened by 4 bases and J by 5 bases, with 9 bases between the two germline ends. How the authors handled the data: Amplification with reference gene primers provided the estimates of nucleated cell counts. Clones were sequenced by immunoSEQ multiplex PCR, and TCRdb holds only the in-frame ones, with some missing. V, J and clone size are taken as reported in that table, and D and trimming were inferred from the DNA itself. The profile shows roughly 170,000 clones, 80% to 90% of them singletons.

The V gene is TRBV3-1 (or the pseudogene TRBV3-2), the J gene TRBJ2-1, with D hard to call. The receptor was derived from a man in his forties or fifties who had recovered from COVID-19. Sequences were obtained from peripheral blood. CDR3 nucleotide sequence: TGTGCCAGCAGCCTCGGTAACCACAATGAGCAGTTCTTC. This sequence encodes CASSLGNHNEQFF.